This TCR beta chain was profiled in a study of T cell responses to AZD1222 COVID-19 vaccine. Using immunoSEQ multiplex PCR, the repertoire was profiled, and TCRdb retains in-frame clones only, with some absent. The profile shows tens of thousands of clones, roughly nine tenths of them singletons. The CDR3 sequence is 13 residues long. Germline-derived CDR1 and CDR2 are SGDLS and YYNGEE. The V end was cut by 2 bases, the J end by 6 bases, with 10 bases between. Here the sequenced sample was peripheral blood, taken 28 days after the second AZD1222 dose. This TCR was recovered from an adult who received the AZD1222 COVID-19 vaccine. The V gene is TRBV9, the J gene TRBJ2-3; TRBD1 or TRBD2 may be the D gene (5 bases each). CDR3: CASSVNWGDTQYF. For the CDR3, the DNA is TGTGCCAGCAGCGTGAACTGGGGGGATACGCAGTATTTT. Supplemented by reference TRBV9 and TRBJ2-3, the full variable domain reads DSGVTQTPKHLITATGQRVTLRCSPRSGDLSVYWYQQSLDQGLQFLIQYYNGEERAKGNILERFSAQQFPDLHSELNLSSLELGDSALYFCASSVNWGDTQYFGPGTRLTVL.